This TCR beta chain is drawn from a study of cytomegalovirus exposure and HLA in healthy donors. In the study overall: A prior analysis found about 110 million unique TCR beta sequences from about 179 million T cells. Findings of the study overall: Later examination showed HLA-associated TCR beta chains had greater clonal expansion than equally common others. As a later analysis showed, a missense DCLRE1C variant was linked to trimming of TCR beta V- and J-genes. Relative to the approximately 700-donor mean, N-insertions were reportedly fewer in an Asian-associated ancestry cluster in a later analysis.

The CDR3 extends over 15 amino acids. Germline lookup yields CDR1 MNHEY and CDR2 SVGAGI. The junction had 0 bases not matched to a gene; V was cut back by 0 bases and J by 5 bases. As regards this clone: Its antigen is undetermined.

The PCR used 60 Vbeta and 13 Jbeta primers. Sequenced by immunoSEQ multiplex PCR; TCRdb stores in-frame clones only, minus some. The sample includes 150,000 to 200,000 clones, over 65% seen only once; the top ten take 2.5% to 3.5%. This TCR came from a middle-aged woman in good health and CMV-seropositive. The specimen sequenced was PBMCs. V and J are TRBV6-5 and TRBJ1-6, with TRBD1 matching over 8 bases. The CDR3 DNA is TGTGCCAGCAGTTACTCCAGGGGGCATAATTCACCCCTCCACTTT. Translating gives CASSYSRGHNSPLHF.